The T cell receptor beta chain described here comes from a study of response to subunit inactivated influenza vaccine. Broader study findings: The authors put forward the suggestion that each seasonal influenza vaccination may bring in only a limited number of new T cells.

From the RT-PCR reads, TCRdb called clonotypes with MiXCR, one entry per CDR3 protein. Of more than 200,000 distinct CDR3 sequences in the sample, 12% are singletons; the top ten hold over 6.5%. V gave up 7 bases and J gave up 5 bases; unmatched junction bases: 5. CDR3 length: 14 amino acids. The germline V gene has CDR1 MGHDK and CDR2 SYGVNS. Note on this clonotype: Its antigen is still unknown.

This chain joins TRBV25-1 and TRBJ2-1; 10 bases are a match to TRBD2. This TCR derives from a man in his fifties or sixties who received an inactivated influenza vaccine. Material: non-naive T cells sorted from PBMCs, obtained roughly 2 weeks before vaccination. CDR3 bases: TGTGCCAGCATGGGACTAGCGCAAAACAATGAGCAGTTCTTC. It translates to CASMGLAQNNEQFF.